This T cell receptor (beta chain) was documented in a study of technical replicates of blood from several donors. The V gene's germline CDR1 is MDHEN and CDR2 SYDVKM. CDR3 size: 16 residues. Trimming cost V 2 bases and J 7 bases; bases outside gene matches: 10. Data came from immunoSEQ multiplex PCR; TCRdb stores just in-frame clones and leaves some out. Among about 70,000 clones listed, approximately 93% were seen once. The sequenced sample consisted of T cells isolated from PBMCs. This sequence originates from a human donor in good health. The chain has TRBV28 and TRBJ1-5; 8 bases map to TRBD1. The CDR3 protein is CASSLVPGGSKQPQHF. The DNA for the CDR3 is TGTGCCAGCAGTTTAGTTCCAGGGGGCTCTAAGCAGCCCCAGCATTTT.